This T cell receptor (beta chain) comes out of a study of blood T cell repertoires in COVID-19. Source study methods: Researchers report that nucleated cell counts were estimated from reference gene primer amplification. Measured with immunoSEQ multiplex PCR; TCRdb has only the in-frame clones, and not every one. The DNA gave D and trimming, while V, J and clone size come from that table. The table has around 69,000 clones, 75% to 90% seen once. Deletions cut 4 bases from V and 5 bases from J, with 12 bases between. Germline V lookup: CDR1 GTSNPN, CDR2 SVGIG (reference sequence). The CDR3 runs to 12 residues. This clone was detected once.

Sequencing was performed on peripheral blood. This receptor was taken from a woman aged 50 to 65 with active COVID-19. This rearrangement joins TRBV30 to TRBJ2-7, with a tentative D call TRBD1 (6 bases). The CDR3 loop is CAWTQQGDEQYF. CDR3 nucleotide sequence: TGTGCCTGGACCCAACAGGGAGACGAGCAGTACTTC.